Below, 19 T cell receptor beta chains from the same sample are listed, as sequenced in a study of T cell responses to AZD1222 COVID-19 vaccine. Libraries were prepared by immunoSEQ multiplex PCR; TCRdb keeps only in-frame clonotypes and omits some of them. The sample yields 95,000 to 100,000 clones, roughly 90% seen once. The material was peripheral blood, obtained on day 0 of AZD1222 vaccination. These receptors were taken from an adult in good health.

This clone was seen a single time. The CDR3 region is CASRVDRASTDTQYF. The CDR3 nucleotides read TGTGCCAGCAGAGTCGACAGGGCCAGCACAGATACGCAGTATTTT. The chain employs TRBV6-5 and TRBJ2-3, with 7 bases aligning to TRBD1. Per the germline V gene, CDR1 is MNHEY and CDR2 is SVGAGI. Trimming took 6 bases from V and 0 from J; bases not matched to a gene: 6. This CDR3 is built from 15 residues.

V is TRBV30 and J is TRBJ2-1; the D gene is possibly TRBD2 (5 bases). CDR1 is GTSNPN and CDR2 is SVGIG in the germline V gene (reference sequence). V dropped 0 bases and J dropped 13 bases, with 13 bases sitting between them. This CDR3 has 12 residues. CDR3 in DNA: TGTGCCTGGAGTGTAGGGCTAGCTGTTCAGTTCTTC. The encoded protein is CAWSVGLAVQFF.

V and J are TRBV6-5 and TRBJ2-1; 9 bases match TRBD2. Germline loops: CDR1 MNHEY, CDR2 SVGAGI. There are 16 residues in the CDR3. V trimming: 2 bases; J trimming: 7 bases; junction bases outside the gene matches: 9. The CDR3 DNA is TGTGCCAGCAGTTACGTAGCGGGAGTCGATTGGAATGAGCAGTTCTTC. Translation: CASSYVAGVDWNEQFF.

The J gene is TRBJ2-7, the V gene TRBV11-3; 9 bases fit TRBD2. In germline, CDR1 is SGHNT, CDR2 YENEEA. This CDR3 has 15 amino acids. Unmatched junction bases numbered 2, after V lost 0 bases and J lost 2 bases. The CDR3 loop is CASSLEAGGAYEQYF. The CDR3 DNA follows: TGTGCCAGCAGCTTAGAGGCGGGAGGGGCCTACGAGCAGTACTTC.

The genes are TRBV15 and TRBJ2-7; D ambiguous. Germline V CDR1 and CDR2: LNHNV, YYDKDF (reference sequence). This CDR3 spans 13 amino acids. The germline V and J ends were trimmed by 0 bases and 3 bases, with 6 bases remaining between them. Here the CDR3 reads CATSREGGYEQYF. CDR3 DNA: TGTGCCACCAGCAGAGAAGGTGGCTACGAGCAGTACTTC.

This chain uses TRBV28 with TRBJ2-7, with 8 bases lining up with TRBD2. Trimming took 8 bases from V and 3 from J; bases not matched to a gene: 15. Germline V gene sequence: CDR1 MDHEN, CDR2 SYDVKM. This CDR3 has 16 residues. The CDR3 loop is CASCQVTSGLYYEQYF. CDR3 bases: TGTGCCAGCTGTCAGGTTACTAGCGGCTTATACTACGAGCAGTACTTC.

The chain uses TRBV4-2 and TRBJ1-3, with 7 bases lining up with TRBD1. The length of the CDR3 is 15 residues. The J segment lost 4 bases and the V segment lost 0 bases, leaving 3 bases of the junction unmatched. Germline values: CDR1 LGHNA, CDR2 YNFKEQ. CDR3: CASSQDAGQGNTIYF. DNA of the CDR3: TGTGCCAGCAGCCAAGATGCGGGACAGGGAAACACCATATATTTT.

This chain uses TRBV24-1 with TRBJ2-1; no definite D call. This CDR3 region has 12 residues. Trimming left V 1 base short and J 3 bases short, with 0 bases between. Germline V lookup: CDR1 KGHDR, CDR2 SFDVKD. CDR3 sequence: CATSDFYNEQFF. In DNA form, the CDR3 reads TGTGCCACCAGTGATTTCTACAATGAGCAGTTCTTC.

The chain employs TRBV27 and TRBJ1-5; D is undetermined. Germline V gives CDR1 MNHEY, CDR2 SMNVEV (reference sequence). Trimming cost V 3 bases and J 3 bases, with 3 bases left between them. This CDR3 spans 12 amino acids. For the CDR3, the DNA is TGTGCCAGCAGTTTTAACAATCAGCCCCAGCATTTT. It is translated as CASSFNNQPQHF.

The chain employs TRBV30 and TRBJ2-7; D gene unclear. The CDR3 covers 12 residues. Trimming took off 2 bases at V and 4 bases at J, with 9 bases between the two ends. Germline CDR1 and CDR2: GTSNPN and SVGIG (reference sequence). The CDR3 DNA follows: TGTGCCTGGAGTCCGGGTCTTTACGAGCAGTACTTC. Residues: CAWSPGLYEQYF. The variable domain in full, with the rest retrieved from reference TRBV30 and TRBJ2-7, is SQTIHQWPATLVQPVGSPLSLECTVEGTSNPNLYWYRQAAGRGLQLLFYSVGIGQISSEVPQNLSASRPQDRQFILSSKKLLLSDSGFYLCAWSPGLYEQYFGPGTRLTVT.

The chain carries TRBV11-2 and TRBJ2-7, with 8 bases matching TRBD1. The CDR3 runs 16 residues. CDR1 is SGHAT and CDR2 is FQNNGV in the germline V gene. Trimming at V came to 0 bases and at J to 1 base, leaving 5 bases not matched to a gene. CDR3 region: CASSLEGRGRSYEQYF. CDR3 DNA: TGTGCCAGCAGCTTAGAGGGCAGGGGGCGTTCCTACGAGCAGTACTTC.

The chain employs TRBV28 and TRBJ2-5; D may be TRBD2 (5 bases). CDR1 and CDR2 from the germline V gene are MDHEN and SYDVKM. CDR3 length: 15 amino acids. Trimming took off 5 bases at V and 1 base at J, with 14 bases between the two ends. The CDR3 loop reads CASSDTIGSQETQYF. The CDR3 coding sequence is TGTGCCAGCAGTGACACCATAGGGAGCCAAGAGACCCAGTACTTC. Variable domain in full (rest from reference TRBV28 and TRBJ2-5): DVKVTQSSRYLVKRTGEKVFLECVQDMDHENMFWYRQDPGLGLRLIYFSYDVKMKEKGDIPEGYSVSREKKERFSLILESASTNQTSMYLCASSDTIGSQETQYFGPGTRLLVL.

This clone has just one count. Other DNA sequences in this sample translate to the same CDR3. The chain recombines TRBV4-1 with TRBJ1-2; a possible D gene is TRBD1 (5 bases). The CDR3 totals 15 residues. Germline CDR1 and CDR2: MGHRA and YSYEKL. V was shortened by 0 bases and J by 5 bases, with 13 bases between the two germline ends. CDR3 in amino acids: CASSQDRGADYGYTF. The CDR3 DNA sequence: TGCGCCAGCAGCCAAGACCGAGGGGCAGATTATGGCTACACCTTC.

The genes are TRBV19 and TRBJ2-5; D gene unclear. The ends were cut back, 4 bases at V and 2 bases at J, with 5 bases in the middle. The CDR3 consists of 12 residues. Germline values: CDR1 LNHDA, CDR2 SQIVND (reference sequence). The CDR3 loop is CASSTQQETQYF. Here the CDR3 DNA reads TGTGCCAGTAGTACGCAACAAGAGACCCAGTACTTC.

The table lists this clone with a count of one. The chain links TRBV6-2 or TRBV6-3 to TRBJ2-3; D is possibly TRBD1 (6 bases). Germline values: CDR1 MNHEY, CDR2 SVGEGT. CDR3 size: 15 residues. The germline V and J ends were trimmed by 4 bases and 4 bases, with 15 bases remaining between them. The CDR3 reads CASSSWGPPSDTQYF. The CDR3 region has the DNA TGTGCCAGCAGTTCCTGGGGGCCTCCGTCAGATACGCAGTATTTT.

This CDR3 is CASSVEGQGVNNEQFF. The CDR3 nucleotides read TGTGCCAGCAGCGTAGAAGGACAGGGGGTTAACAATGAGCAGTTCTTC. This rearrangement joins TRBV9 to TRBJ2-1, with TRBD1 matching over 10 bases. The germline V gene has CDR1 SGDLS and CDR2 YYNGEE. V trimming: 0 bases; J trimming: 5 bases; junction bases outside the gene matches: 5. The CDR3 is 16 residues long. Full variable domain (rest looked up from reference TRBV9 and TRBJ2-1): DSGVTQTPKHLITATGQRVTLRCSPRSGDLSVYWYQQSLDQGLQFLIQYYNGEERAKGNILERFSAQQFPDLHSELNLSSLELGDSALYFCASSVEGQGVNNEQFFGPGTRLTVL.

The CDR3 loop reads CASGLAAGGPEQYF. The CDR3 DNA reads TGTGCCAGCGGCTTGGCGGCTGGGGGCCCCGAGCAGTACTTC. V is TRBV6-5 and J is TRBJ2-7, with D possibly being TRBD1 (6 bases). This CDR3 region has 14 residues. Trimming took 8 bases from V and 6 from J, leaving 20 bases between them. The germline V gene has CDR1 MNHEY and CDR2 SVGAGI.

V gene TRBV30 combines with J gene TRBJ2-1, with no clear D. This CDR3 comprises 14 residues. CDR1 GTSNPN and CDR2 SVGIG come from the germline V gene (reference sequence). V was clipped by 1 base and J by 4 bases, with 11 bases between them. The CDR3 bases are TGTGCCTGGAGTGGGGCGCCTCGGTACAATGAGCAGTTCTTC. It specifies CAWSGAPRYNEQFF.

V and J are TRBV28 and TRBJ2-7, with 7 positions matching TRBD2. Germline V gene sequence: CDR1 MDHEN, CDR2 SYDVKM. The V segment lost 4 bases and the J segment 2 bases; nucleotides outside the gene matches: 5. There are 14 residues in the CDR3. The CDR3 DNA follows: TGTGCCAGCAGTTCCCCGGGAGGAACCTACGAGCAGTACTTC. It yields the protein CASSSPGGTYEQYF.